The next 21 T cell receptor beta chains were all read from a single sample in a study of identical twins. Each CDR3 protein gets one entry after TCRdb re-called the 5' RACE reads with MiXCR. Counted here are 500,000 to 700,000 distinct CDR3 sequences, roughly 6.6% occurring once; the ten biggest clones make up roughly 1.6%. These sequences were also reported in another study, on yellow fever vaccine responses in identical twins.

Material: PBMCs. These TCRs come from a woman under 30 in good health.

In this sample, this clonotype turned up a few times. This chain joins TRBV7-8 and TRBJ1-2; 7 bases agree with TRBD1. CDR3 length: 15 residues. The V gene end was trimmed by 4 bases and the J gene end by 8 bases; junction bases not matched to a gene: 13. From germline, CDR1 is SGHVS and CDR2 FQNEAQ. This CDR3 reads CASSSTPEGAVGYTF. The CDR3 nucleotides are TGTGCCAGCAGCTCGACCCCGGAGGGGGCCGTAGGCTACACCTTC.

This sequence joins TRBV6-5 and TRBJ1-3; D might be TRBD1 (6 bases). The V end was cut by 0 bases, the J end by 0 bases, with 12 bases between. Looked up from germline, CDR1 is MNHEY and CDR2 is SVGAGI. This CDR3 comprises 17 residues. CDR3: CASSYSRTAFSGNTIYF. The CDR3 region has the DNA TGTGCCAGCAGTTACTCCCGGACAGCGTTCTCTGGAAACACCATATATTTT.

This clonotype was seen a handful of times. DNA for the CDR3: TGTGCCACCAGTGATTGGAATAGAGCGGGGGAAGAGACCCAGTACTTC. The encoded protein is CATSDWNRAGEETQYF. The chain recombines TRBV24-1 with TRBJ2-5; 8 nucleotides agree with TRBD2. The CDR3 loop spans 16 amino acids. Trimming cost V 2 bases and J 3 bases; bases outside gene matches: 7. Germline values: CDR1 KGHDR, CDR2 SFDVKD.

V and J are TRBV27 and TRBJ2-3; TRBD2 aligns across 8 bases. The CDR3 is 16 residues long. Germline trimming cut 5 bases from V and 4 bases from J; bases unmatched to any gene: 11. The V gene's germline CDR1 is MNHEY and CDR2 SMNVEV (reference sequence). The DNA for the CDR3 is TGTGCCAGCAGTGGACTCGGCCGGACTAGCCCAGATACGCAGTATTTT. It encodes CASSGLGRTSPDTQYF.

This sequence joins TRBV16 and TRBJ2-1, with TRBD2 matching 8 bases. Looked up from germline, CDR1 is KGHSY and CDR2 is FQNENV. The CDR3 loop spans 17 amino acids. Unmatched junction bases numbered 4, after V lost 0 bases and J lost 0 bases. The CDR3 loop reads CASSQSRGGSSYNEQFF. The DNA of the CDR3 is TGTGCCAGCAGCCAATCCCGGGGGGGAAGCTCCTACAATGAGCAGTTCTTC.

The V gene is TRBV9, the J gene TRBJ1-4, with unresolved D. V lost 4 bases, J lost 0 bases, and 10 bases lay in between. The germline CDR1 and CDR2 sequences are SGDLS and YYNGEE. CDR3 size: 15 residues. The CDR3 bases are TGTGCCAGCAGCACCTCACCAGCAACTAATGAAAAACTGTTTTTT. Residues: CASSTSPATNEKLFF.

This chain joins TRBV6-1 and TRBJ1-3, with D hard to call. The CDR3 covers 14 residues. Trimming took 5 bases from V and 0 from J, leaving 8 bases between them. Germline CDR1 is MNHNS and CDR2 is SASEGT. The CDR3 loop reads CASSRLASGNTIYF. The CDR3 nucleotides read TGTGCCAGCAGTAGATTAGCCTCTGGAAACACCATATATTTT.

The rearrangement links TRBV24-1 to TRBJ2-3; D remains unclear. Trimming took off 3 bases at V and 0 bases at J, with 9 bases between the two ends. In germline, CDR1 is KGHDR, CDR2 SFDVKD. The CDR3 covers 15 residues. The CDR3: CATSDTTSSTDTQYF. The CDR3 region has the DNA TGTGCCACCAGTGATACGACAAGTAGCACAGATACGCAGTATTTT.

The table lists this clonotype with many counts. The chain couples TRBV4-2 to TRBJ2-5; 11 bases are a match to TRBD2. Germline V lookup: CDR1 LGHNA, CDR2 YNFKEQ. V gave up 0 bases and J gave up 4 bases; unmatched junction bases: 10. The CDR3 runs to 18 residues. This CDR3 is CASSQDLISGGDRETQYF. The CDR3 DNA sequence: TGTGCCAGCAGCCAAGATCTGATTAGCGGGGGGGATCGAGAGACCCAGTACTTC.

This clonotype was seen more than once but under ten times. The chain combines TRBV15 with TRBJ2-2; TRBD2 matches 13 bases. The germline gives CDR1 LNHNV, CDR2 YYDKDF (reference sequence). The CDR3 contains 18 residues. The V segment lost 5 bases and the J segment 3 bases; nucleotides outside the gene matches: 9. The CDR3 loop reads CATSGQTSGGADTGELFF. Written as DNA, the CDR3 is TGTGCCACCAGCGGACAAACTAGCGGGGGGGCCGACACCGGGGAGCTGTTTTTT.

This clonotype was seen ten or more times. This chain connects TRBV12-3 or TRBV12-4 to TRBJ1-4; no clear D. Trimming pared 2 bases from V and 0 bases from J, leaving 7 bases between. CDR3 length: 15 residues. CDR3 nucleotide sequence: TGTGCCAGCAGTTTAAACGGTCCAACTAATGAAAAACTGTTTTTT. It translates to CASSLNGPTNEKLFF.

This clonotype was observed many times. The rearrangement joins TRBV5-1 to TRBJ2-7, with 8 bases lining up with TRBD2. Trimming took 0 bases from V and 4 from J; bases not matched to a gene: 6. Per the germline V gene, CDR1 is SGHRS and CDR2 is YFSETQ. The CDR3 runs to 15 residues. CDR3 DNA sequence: TGCGCCAGCAGCTTGGCGAGCGGGAGTCAGTACGAGCAGTACTTC. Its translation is CASSLASGSQYEQYF.

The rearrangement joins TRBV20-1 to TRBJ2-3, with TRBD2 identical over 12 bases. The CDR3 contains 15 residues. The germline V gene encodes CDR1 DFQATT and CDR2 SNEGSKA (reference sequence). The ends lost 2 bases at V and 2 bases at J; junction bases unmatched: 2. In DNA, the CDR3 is TGCAGTGCTAGACGACTAGCGGGGGACACAGATACGCAGTATTTT. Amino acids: CSARRLAGDTDTQYF.

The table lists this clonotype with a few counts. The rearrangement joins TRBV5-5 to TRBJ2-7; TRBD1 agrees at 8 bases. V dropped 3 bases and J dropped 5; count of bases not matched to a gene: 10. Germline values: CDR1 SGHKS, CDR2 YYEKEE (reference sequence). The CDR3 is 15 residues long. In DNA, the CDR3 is TGTGCCAGCAGCTGGAATACAGGGGGGATCGACGAGCAGTACTTC. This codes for CASSWNTGGIDEQYF.

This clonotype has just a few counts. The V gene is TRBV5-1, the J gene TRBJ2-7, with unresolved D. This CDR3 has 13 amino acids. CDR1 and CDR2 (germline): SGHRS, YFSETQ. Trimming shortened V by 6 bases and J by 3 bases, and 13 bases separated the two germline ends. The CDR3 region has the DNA TGCGCCAGCACCTCGGGCAGAATCTACGAGCAGTACGTC. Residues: CASTSGRIYEQYV.

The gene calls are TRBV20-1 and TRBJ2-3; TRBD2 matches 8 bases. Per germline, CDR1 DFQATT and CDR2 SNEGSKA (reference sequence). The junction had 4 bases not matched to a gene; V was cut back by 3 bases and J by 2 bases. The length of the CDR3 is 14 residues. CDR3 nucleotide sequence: TGCAGTGCTAGCCACGGGAGGGCCACAGATACGCAGTATTTT. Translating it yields CSASHGRATDTQYF.

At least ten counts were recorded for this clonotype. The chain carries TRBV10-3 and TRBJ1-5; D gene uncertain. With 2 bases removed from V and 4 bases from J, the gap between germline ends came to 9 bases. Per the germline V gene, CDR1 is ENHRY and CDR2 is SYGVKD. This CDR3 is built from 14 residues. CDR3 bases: TGTGCCATCAGTGAGCCCCCAAGAAATCAGCCCCAGCATTTT. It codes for CAISEPPRNQPQHF.

Here the CDR3 DNA reads TGTGCCAGCAGCCTCGACAGGGTTGGCAATCAGCCCCAGCATTTT. Translation gives CASSLDRVGNQPQHF. This rearrangement joins TRBV11-2 to TRBJ1-5, with 7 nucleotides matching TRBD1. The J segment lost 2 bases and the V segment lost 5 bases, leaving 6 bases of the junction unmatched. The CDR3 length is 15 residues. The germline V gene has CDR1 SGHAT and CDR2 FQNNGV. Variable domain in full (rest from reference TRBV11-2 and TRBJ1-5): EAGVAQSPRYKIIEKRQSVAFWCNPISGHATLYWYQQILGQGPKLLIQFQNNGVVDDSQLPKDRFSAERLKGVDSTLKIQPAKLEDSAVYLCASSLDRVGNQPQHFGDGTRLSIL.

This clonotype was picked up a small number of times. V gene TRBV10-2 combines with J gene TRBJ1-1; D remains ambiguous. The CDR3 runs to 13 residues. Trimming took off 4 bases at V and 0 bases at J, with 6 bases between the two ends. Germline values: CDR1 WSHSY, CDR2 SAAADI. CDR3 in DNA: TGCGCCAGCAGTGTATTTGTGAACACTGAAGCTTTCTTT. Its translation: CASSVFVNTEAFF.

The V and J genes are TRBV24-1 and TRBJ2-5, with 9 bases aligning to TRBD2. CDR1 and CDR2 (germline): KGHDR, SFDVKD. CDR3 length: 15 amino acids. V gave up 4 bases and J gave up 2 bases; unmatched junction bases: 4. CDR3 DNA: TGTGCCACCAGTGACCTGACTAGCGGACAAGAGACCCAGTACTTC. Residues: CATSDLTSGQETQYF.

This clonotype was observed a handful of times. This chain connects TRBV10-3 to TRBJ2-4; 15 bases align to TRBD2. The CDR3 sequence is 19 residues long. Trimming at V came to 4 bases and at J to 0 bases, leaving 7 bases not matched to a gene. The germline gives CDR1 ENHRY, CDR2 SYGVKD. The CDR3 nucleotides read TGTGCCATCAGTGCCACGGGACTAGCGGGGGGACTAGCCAAAAACATTCAGTACTTC. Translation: CAISATGLAGGLAKNIQYF.